This entry lists 24 T cell receptor beta chains sequenced from one sample in a study of blood T cell repertoires in COVID-19. Sequencing used immunoSEQ multiplex PCR; TCRdb keeps in-frame clones, though not all of them. This sample has 110,000 or so clones, with 70% to 90% found just once. The sample was peripheral blood. These receptors were taken from a woman between 70 and 85 years old who had recovered from COVID-19.

The chain couples TRBV29-1 to TRBJ2-2; D unclear. This CDR3 region has 12 residues. From germline, CDR1 is SQVTM and CDR2 ANQGSEA. V was shortened by 6 bases and J by 1 base, with 6 bases between the two germline ends. Written as DNA, the CDR3 is TGCAGCGTATCCTGGAACACCGGGGAGCTGTTTTTT. Its protein is CSVSWNTGELFF.

The chain combines TRBV10-3 with TRBJ2-7; 12 bases fit TRBD2. The CDR3 runs 14 residues. The germline V gene encodes CDR1 ENHRY and CDR2 SYGVKD. J lost 4 bases, V lost 6 bases, and 4 bases had no gene match. CDR3 bases: TGTGCCATCAGGAGGACTAGCGGGGCTTACGAGCAGTACTTC. This encodes CAIRRTSGAYEQYF.

The V call is TRBV18, the J call TRBJ1-1; 10 positions agree with TRBD1. The CDR3 sequence is 14 residues long. CDR1 and CDR2 from the germline V gene are KGHSH and LQKENI. Germline trimming cut 4 bases from V and 3 bases from J; bases unmatched to any gene: 2. CDR3: CASSLGQGDTEAFF. In DNA form, the CDR3 reads TGTGCCAGCTCACTAGGACAGGGGGACACTGAAGCTTTCTTT.

This clone appeared a few times. The chain joins TRBV9 to TRBJ2-1; 11 positions agree with TRBD2. The J segment lost 8 bases and the V segment lost 1 base, leaving 11 bases of the junction unmatched. The CDR3 covers 17 residues. From germline, CDR1 is SGDLS and CDR2 YYNGEE. The CDR3 DNA is TGTGCCAGCAGCGTATTACTAGCGGGGGCCCCTTGGGATGAGCAGTTCTTC. It yields the protein CASSVLLAGAPWDEQFF.

The gene calls are TRBV19 and TRBJ1-1; D not resolved. Germline V gives CDR1 LNHDA, CDR2 SQIVND (reference sequence). V was trimmed by 1 base and J by 4 bases, leaving 7 bases between them. The CDR3 is 13 residues long. The CDR3 DNA reads as TGTGCCAGTAGTATAGGGGCAATCACTGAAGCTTTCTTT. Its protein product is CASSIGAITEAFF.

The CDR3 DNA reads as TGTGCCAGCTCAAAGCGGGACAGGGCCTACGAGCAGTACTTC. Encoded protein: CASSKRDRAYEQYF. The V gene is TRBV27, the J gene TRBJ2-7; 9 positions match TRBD1. This CDR3 region has 14 residues. Germline trimming cut 8 bases from V and 2 bases from J; bases unmatched to any gene: 7. The germline CDR1 and CDR2 sequences are MNHEY and SMNVEV (reference sequence).

V gene TRBV7-2 combines with J gene TRBJ1-1, with D possibly TRBD1 on 5 matching bases. Per germline, CDR1 SGHTA and CDR2 FQGNSA. The length of the CDR3 is 11 residues. Trimming took off 11 bases at V and 1 base at J, with 8 bases between the two ends. CDR3 residues: CAGGGNTEAFF. In DNA form, the CDR3 reads TGTGCCGGGGGAGGGAACACTGAAGCTTTCTTT.

The CDR3 region has the DNA TGTGCCATCAGCGACTCTTTGGGGGCAATCGCCTACAATGAGCAGTTCTTC. This encodes CAISDSLGAIAYNEQFF. The chain carries TRBV10-3 and TRBJ2-1, with D tentatively TRBD1 (6 bases). The germline V and J ends were trimmed by 6 bases and 2 bases, with 20 bases remaining between them. The germline CDR1 and CDR2 sequences are ENHRY and SYGVKD. This CDR3 contains 17 residues.

The V gene is TRBV5-4, the J gene TRBJ2-3; a possible D gene is TRBD1 (6 bases). The length of the CDR3 is 13 residues. The V end lost 3 bases, the J end lost 6 bases, and 11 bases lay between the germline ends. CDR1 is SGHNT and CDR2 is YYREEE in the germline V gene (reference sequence). DNA of the CDR3: TGTGCCAGCAGCTCCAGGGGTCGGGATACGCAGTATTTT. Translated: CASSSRGRDTQYF. Full variable domain (outside the CDR3, taken from reference TRBV5-4 and TRBJ2-3): ETGVTQSPTHLIKTRGQQVTLRCSSQSGHNTVSWYQQALGQGPQFIFQYYREEENGRGNFPPRFSGLQFPNYSSELNVNALELDDSALYLCASSSRGRDTQYFGPGTRLTVL.

The rearrangement links TRBV28 to TRBJ2-7; 7 positions agree with TRBD1. Germline V gene sequence: CDR1 MDHEN, CDR2 SYDVKM. The J segment lost 3 bases and the V segment lost 6 bases, leaving 17 bases of the junction unmatched. The CDR3 sequence is 17 residues long. In nucleotides, the CDR3 is TGTGCCAGCAGAACAGGACAGGCGACCAGGAACGTCTACGAGCAGTACTTC. It specifies CASRTGQATRNVYEQYF.

The J gene is TRBJ2-7, the V gene TRBV10-3; 9 bases map to TRBD1. V shed 8 bases and J 9 bases; nucleotides not matched to a gene: 14. Germline CDR1 ENHRY, CDR2 SYGVKD. This CDR3 contains 14 residues. In DNA, the CDR3 is TGTGCCATCGGCGAGACAGGGGGGATACGAACGCAGTACTTC. This sequence encodes CAIGETGGIRTQYF.

This chain joins TRBV5-4 and TRBJ2-1, with 11 bases fitting TRBD2. The germline V gene encodes CDR1 SGHNT and CDR2 YYREEE (reference sequence). The V segment lost 0 bases and the J segment 6 bases; nucleotides outside the gene matches: 2. The length of the CDR3 is 15 residues. The CDR3 DNA sequence: TGTGCCAGCAGCTTGGATAGCGGGAGGGCCAATGAGCAGTTCTTC. Protein: CASSLDSGRANEQFF.

The rearrangement joins TRBV28 to TRBJ2-5, with 7 bases aligning to TRBD1. The CDR3 is 15 amino acids. CDR1 is MDHEN, CDR2 SYDVKM, per germline. Trimming removed 3 bases from V and 5 bases from J; junction bases left unmatched: 9. CDR3 DNA: TGTGCCAGCAGTTTCCCCGGGACAGCCCGCGAGACCCAGTACTTC. Its protein product is CASSFPGTARETQYF. The whole variable domain, filled in from reference TRBV28 and TRBJ2-5, reads DVKVTQSSRYLVKRTGEKVFLECVQDMDHENMFWYRQDPGLGLRLIYFSYDVKMKEKGDIPEGYSVSREKKERFSLILESASTNQTSMYLCASSFPGTARETQYFGPGTRLLVL.

The chain employs TRBV4-1 and TRBJ2-7; possible D gene TRBD2, 5 bases. This CDR3 has 15 residues. Germline V CDR1 and CDR2: MGHRA, YSYEKL. The ends were cut back, 0 bases at V and 0 bases at J, with 9 bases in the middle. The CDR3 protein is CASSQEGGSSYEQYF. CDR3 bases: TGCGCCAGCAGCCAAGAAGGAGGATCCTCCTACGAGCAGTACTTC.

CDR3 DNA: TGTGCCAGCAGCTGGAACAGGGTAGGCGAGCAGTACTTC. It yields the protein CASSWNRVGEQYF. V and J are TRBV5-6 and TRBJ2-7, with a possible D match to TRBD1 (6 bases). Between the trimmed V and J ends, which lost 3 bases and 6 bases, there was a span of 13 bases. CDR3 length: 13 residues. Germline assignment: CDR1 SGHDT and CDR2 YYEEEE.

The genes are TRBV7-3 and TRBJ2-1; 10 bases line up with TRBD2. This CDR3 spans 14 amino acids. V gave up 3 bases and J gave up 12 bases; unmatched junction bases: 8. CDR1 and CDR2 (germline): SGHTA, FQGTGA. CDR3 sequence (DNA): TGTGCCAGCAGCTTGGCTAGCGGGGGCGGCGGGCAGTTCTTC. It is translated as CASSLASGGGGQFF. Full variable domain (missing parts from reference TRBV7-3 and TRBJ2-1): GAGVSQTPSNKVTEKGKYVELRCDPISGHTALYWYRQSLGQGPEFLIYFQGTGAADDSGLPNDRFFAVRPEGSVSTLKIQRTERGDSAVYLCASSLASGGGGQFFGPGTRLTVL.

This clone was detected once. The CDR3 protein is CASSLSVAGGQETQYF. The CDR3 DNA sequence: TGTGCCAGCAGCTTATCGGTAGCGGGGGGGCAAGAGACCCAGTACTTC. The J gene is TRBJ2-5, the V gene TRBV7-2, with 11 bases aligning to TRBD2. The CDR3 consists of 16 residues. V shed 2 bases, J shed 2 bases, and the junction held 4 bases outside the gene matches. CDR1 and CDR2 from the germline V gene are SGHTA and FQGNSA.

The CDR3 nucleotides read TGTGCCAGCGAGGGACAGGGAAGAGGCGGGGAGCTGTTTTTT. Its protein is CASEGQGRGGELFF. The V gene is TRBV25-1, the J gene TRBJ2-2; 9 bases are a match to TRBD1. V shed 8 bases and J 7 bases; nucleotides not matched to a gene: 8. The CDR3 runs 14 residues. CDR1 and CDR2 (germline): MGHDK, SYGVNS.

CDR3 DNA sequence: TGTGCCGGACTGACAGGGTCCCTCGGGGAGCTGTTTTTT. Translating gives CAGLTGSLGELFF. The rearrangement joins TRBV30 to TRBJ2-2; TRBD1 matches at 7 bases. V shed 8 bases and J 7 bases; nucleotides not matched to a gene: 10. Germline loops: CDR1 GTSNPN, CDR2 SVGIG (reference sequence). This CDR3 is 13 amino acids long. Combining the CDR3 with reference TRBV30 and TRBJ2-2 gives the whole variable domain SQTIHQWPATLVQPVGSPLSLECTVEGTSNPNLYWYRQAAGRGLQLLFYSVGIGQISSEVPQNLSASRPQDRQFILSSKKLLLSDSGFYLCAGLTGSLGELFFGEGSRLTVL.

The table lists this clone with a count of one. The J gene is TRBJ2-3, the V gene TRBV10-3; 10 bases map to TRBD2. CDR3 length: 19 amino acids. CDR1 is ENHRY, CDR2 SYGVKD, per germline. Losses at the gene ends were 3 bases for V and 6 bases for J; bases not matched to a gene: 18. CDR3: CAISDPDSGRTPRKDTQYF. CDR3 nucleotides: TGTGCCATCAGTGACCCAGATAGCGGGAGGACCCCCCGCAAGGATACGCAGTATTTT.

This chain connects TRBV29-1 to TRBJ1-2; tentative D call: TRBD1 (6 bases). Trimming took 6 bases from V and 3 from J, leaving 14 bases between them. The length of the CDR3 is 13 residues. The germline V gene encodes CDR1 SQVTM and CDR2 ANQGSEA. The CDR3 loop is CSVTGSLYYGYTF. As DNA, the CDR3 is TGCAGCGTAACAGGGAGCCTCTACTATGGCTACACCTTC.

J is TRBJ1-5 and V is TRBV9; D not resolved. V was trimmed by 2 bases and J by 4 bases, leaving 7 bases between them. The germline V gene encodes CDR1 SGDLS and CDR2 YYNGEE. The CDR3 is 13 amino acids. As DNA, the CDR3 is TGTGCCAGCAGCGTTCGAGGAAATCAGCCCCAGCATTTT. Protein: CASSVRGNQPQHF.

The V call is TRBV10-3, the J call TRBJ2-2; the D is unclear. Germline V gives CDR1 ENHRY, CDR2 SYGVKD. The germline V and J ends were trimmed by 4 bases and 8 bases, with 17 bases remaining between them. This CDR3 comprises 15 residues. The CDR3 DNA sequence: TGTGCCATCAGTGTCGGTGGGCCTGCAGCAGGGGAGCTGTTTTTT. Protein: CAISVGGPAAGELFF.

This chain joins TRBV5-1 and TRBJ2-5; perhaps TRBD2 as D (6 bases). Trimming left V 5 bases short and J 2 bases short, with 10 bases between. The CDR3 has 13 amino acids. Germline values: CDR1 SGHRS, CDR2 YFSETQ. In nucleotides, the CDR3 is TGCGCCAGCAGGAGTGGGACTCAAGAGACCCAGTACTTC. Translating gives CASRSGTQETQYF.